These 30 T cell receptor beta chains share one sample of origin, sequenced in a study of OX40 agonist ivuxolimab in advanced cancers. The repertoire was sequenced with immunoSEQ multiplex PCR; TCRdb's copy has only in-frame clones and lacks some. The sample holds tens of thousands of clones, 84% seen once. The input for sequencing was CD4+ or CD8+ T cells sorted from blood, taken in a trial of the OX40 agonist ivuxolimab. The receptors shown here come from an adult with an advanced solid tumor such as melanoma, head and neck, liver or kidney cancer.

This rearrangement joins TRBV10-3 to TRBJ2-5; 8 positions match TRBD2. The J call could be wrong; TRBJ2-7 is a better fit for the DNA end. The CDR3 contains 16 residues. Germline CDR1 ENHRY, CDR2 SYGVKD. The chain's CDR3 is CAISTSRGGTTYEQYF. The DNA of the CDR3 is TGTGCCATCAGTACCTCTCGCGGGGGGACTACCTACGAGCAGTACTTC.

This chain connects TRBV6-1 to TRBJ2-1; TRBD2 agrees at 8 bases. Germline trimming cut 6 bases from V and 9 bases from J; bases unmatched to any gene: 10. Germline V lookup: CDR1 MNHNS, CDR2 SASEGT. This CDR3 has 14 residues. This CDR3 reads CASSPGTRGSEQFF. DNA of the CDR3: TGTGCCAGCAGCCCCGGGACTAGGGGCAGTGAGCAGTTCTTC.

The chain is built from TRBV7-2 and TRBJ1-2, with D tentatively TRBD1 (5 bases). CDR1 is SGHTA, CDR2 FQGNSA, per germline. Trimming removed 6 bases at V and 0 bases at J, with 14 bases between. This CDR3 is 15 amino acids long. The CDR3 here is CASSAQGATNYGYTF. In DNA form, the CDR3 reads TGTGCCAGCAGTGCCCAGGGAGCTACTAACTATGGCTACACCTTC.

This sequence joins TRBV30 and TRBJ2-2; D not certain. The germline V gene encodes CDR1 GTSNPN and CDR2 SVGIG (reference sequence). The CDR3 extends over 12 amino acids. Trimming pared 4 bases from V and 9 bases from J, leaving 12 bases between. The CDR3 bases are TGTGCCTGGAAGGGAATATATAGGGAGCTGTTTTTT. This encodes CAWKGIYRELFF.

This chain connects TRBV7-6 to TRBJ1-5; D gene unclear. The CDR3 runs to 14 residues. CDR1 and CDR2 from the germline V gene are SGHVS and FNYEAQ. V was shortened by 4 bases and J by 1 base, with 8 bases between the two germline ends. CDR3 nucleotide sequence: TGTGCCAGCAGCTCGTGGGTAAGCAATCAGCCCCAGCATTTT. It yields the protein CASSSWVSNQPQHF.

The genes are TRBV6-1 and TRBJ1-1; TRBD1 might be the D (5 bases). Germline V gene sequence: CDR1 MNHNS, CDR2 SASEGT. The V end was cut by 6 bases, the J end by 1 base, with 12 bases between. The CDR3 covers 14 residues. DNA for the CDR3: TGTGCCAGCAGACGAGGGGCAGGGAACACTGAAGCTTTCTTT. As protein: CASRRGAGNTEAFF.

This clone appeared a few times. The rearrangement links TRBV20-1 to TRBJ1-1, with D hard to call. Germline V gene sequence: CDR1 DFQATT, CDR2 SNEGSKA (reference sequence). The ends were cut back, 4 bases at V and 1 base at J, with 4 bases in the middle. This CDR3 is 11 amino acids long. The CDR3 reads CSATPNTEAFF. Here the CDR3 DNA reads TGCAGTGCTACCCCGAACACTGAAGCTTTCTTT.

The rearrangement uses TRBV7-2 and TRBJ2-5; 8 nucleotides agree with TRBD1. V trimming: 5 bases; J trimming: 1 base; junction bases outside the gene matches: 3. In germline, CDR1 is SGHTA, CDR2 FQGNSA. The CDR3 is 14 residues long. The DNA of the CDR3 is TGTGCCAGCAGCCCGGGACAGGCCCAAGAGACCCAGTACTTC. It yields the protein CASSPGQAQETQYF.

V and J are TRBV15 and TRBJ2-5; 8 bases match TRBD2. The ends lost 3 bases at V and 1 base at J; junction bases unmatched: 4. The CDR3 spans 15 residues. CDR1 is LNHNV, CDR2 YYDKDF, per germline (reference sequence). This chain's CDR3 is CATSSGGGFQETQYF. As DNA, the CDR3 is TGTGCCACCAGCAGCGGCGGGGGGTTCCAAGAGACCCAGTACTTC.

This clone has more than one count but fewer than ten. The CDR3: CASTQVQGASNQPQHF. The DNA of the CDR3 is TGTGCCAGCACCCAGGTACAGGGGGCTAGCAATCAGCCCCAGCATTTT. The rearrangement uses TRBV2 and TRBJ1-5, with 9 bases identical to TRBD1. CDR3 length equals 16 residues. Germline assignment: CDR1 SNHLY and CDR2 FYNNEI. J was trimmed by 0 bases and V by 7 bases; bases with no gene match: 7.

The chain joins TRBV21-1 to TRBJ1-1; the table's D call of TRBD1 was not tested on the DNA. TRBV21-1 is a known pseudogene. The CDR3 is 12 residues long. CDR3 residues: CASSGTGSWAFF. The CDR3 DNA follows: TGTGCCAGCAGCGGTACAGGGTCCTGGGCTTTCTTT.

The genes are TRBV7-8 and TRBJ1-1; D ambiguous. V was clipped by 7 bases and J by 2 bases, with 14 bases between them. CDR1 SGHVS and CDR2 FQNEAQ come from the germline V gene. This CDR3 region has 14 residues. CDR3 DNA sequence: TGTGCCAGCACCCCTGAGAGAGTCAACACTGAAGCTTTCTTT. It translates to CASTPERVNTEAFF.

The chain links TRBV14 to TRBJ2-1; the D gene is possibly TRBD1 (6 bases). The CDR3 is 17 amino acids. Germline V CDR1 and CDR2: SGHDN, FVKESK. Trimming pared 5 bases from V and 0 bases from J, leaving 17 bases between. The CDR3 DNA reads TGTGCCAGCAGCGACCTTTACAGGGAAAGCTCCTACAATGAGCAGTTCTTC. It encodes CASSDLYRESSYNEQFF.

The chain employs TRBV2 and TRBJ2-3, with a weak D call TRBD2 (6 bases). The CDR3 contains 15 residues. The germline V gene has CDR1 SNHLY and CDR2 FYNNEI. Trimming took 2 bases from V and 0 from J, leaving 9 bases between them. CDR3 region: CASSELGRSTDTQYF. The CDR3, as DNA: TGTGCCAGCAGTGAACTGGGGAGGAGCACAGATACGCAGTATTTT.

CDR3 region: CASRRGRTDPYNEQYF. The CDR3 nucleotides read TGTGCCAGTCGGAGAGGTAGGACAGACCCCTACAACGAGCAGTACTTC. The rearrangement joins TRBV19 to TRBJ2-7; D is possibly TRBD1 (6 bases). CDR3 length: 16 amino acids. Germline assignment: CDR1 LNHDA and CDR2 SQIVND (reference sequence). The ends were cut back, 8 bases at V and 5 bases at J, with 25 bases in the middle.

V is TRBV19 and J is TRBJ1-1, with D unclear. From germline, CDR1 is LNHDA and CDR2 SQIVND (reference sequence). This CDR3 is built from 14 residues. V dropped 4 bases and J dropped 0 bases, with 9 bases sitting between them. CDR3 nucleotide sequence: TGTGCCAGTAGTAGTACACCTTTGAACACTGAAGCTTTCTTT. Its translation is CASSSTPLNTEAFF.

The rearrangement joins TRBV13 to TRBJ2-5; 7 bases are shared with TRBD1. The DNA end is more similar to TRBJ2-7, so the J call may be wrong. The CDR3 is 16 residues long. Germline-derived CDR1 and CDR2 are PRHDT and FYEKMQ (reference sequence). As DNA, the CDR3 is TGTGCCAGCAGCTTAACCATCGGGACAGCTGCCTACGAGCAGTACTTC. This translates into CASSLTIGTAAYEQYF.

The chain links TRBV11-2 to TRBJ2-1; D ambiguous. Germline V gene sequence: CDR1 SGHAT, CDR2 FQNNGV. CDR3 length: 16 residues. Trimming pared 3 bases from V and 0 bases from J, leaving 12 bases between. CDR3 bases: TGTGCCAGCAGCTTCCTCTGGACGAGCTCCTACAATGAGCAGTTCTTC. It is translated as CASSFLWTSSYNEQFF.

Of note for this clone: Different DNA sequences within this sample yield the same CDR3. The gene calls are TRBV7-2 and TRBJ2-3; 8 nucleotides match TRBD1. Germline V gives CDR1 SGHTA, CDR2 FQGNSA. The trim removed 3 bases at V and 1 base at J, leaving 0 bases unmatched. The CDR3 has 14 residues. CDR3 in DNA: TGTGCCAGCAGCTTGGACAGGGGCACAGATACGCAGTATTTT. Its translation is CASSLDRGTDTQYF.

The chain joins TRBV2 to TRBJ2-2; 10 nucleotides match TRBD1. J lost 2 bases, V lost 6 bases, and 3 bases had no gene match. The V gene's germline CDR1 is SNHLY and CDR2 FYNNEI. The CDR3 runs 15 residues. This CDR3 is CASSRDRGNTGELFF. Written as DNA, the CDR3 is TGTGCCAGCAGCCGGGACAGGGGTAACACCGGGGAGCTGTTTTTT.

The chain links TRBV7-8 to TRBJ2-7, with no clear D. V lost 2 bases and J lost 2, with 7 bases in between. The CDR3 consists of 13 residues. CDR1 and CDR2 (germline): SGHVS, FQNEAQ. The CDR3 sequence: CASSLWGPYEQYF. For the CDR3, the DNA is TGTGCCAGCAGCTTATGGGGTCCCTACGAGCAGTACTTC.

This clone was recorded once. The chain joins TRBV9 to TRBJ1-2; possible D gene TRBD1, 5 bases. CDR1 and CDR2 (germline): SGDLS, YYNGEE. The CDR3 extends over 13 amino acids. With 0 bases removed from V and 7 bases from J, the gap between germline ends came to 10 bases. The CDR3 here is CASSVGGVGGYTF. The CDR3 DNA reads TGTGCCAGCAGCGTAGGAGGGGTAGGTGGCTACACCTTC.

The sample holds one count of this clone. This chain connects TRBV18 to TRBJ1-3; 8 positions agree with TRBD1. This CDR3 spans 17 amino acids. CDR1 is KGHSH, CDR2 LQKENI, per germline. V dropped 0 bases and J dropped 0; count of bases not matched to a gene: 4. The DNA of the CDR3 is TGTGCCAGCTCACCACCCCAGGGGGCCTTCTCTGGAAACACCATATATTTT. It codes for CASSPPQGAFSGNTIYF.

The chain joins TRBV30 to TRBJ1-6; TRBD1 matches at 8 bases. This CDR3 is built from 16 residues. J gave up 6 bases and V 5 bases, and 12 bases lay outside the gene matches. Germline CDR1 reads GTSNPN; CDR2 reads SVGIG (reference sequence). CDR3 protein: CAWSPGTGVLNSPLHF. CDR3 DNA: TGTGCCTGGTCACCTGGGACAGGCGTCCTTAATTCACCCCTCCACTTT.

The chain couples TRBV6-1 to TRBJ1-5; D not certain. Germline loops: CDR1 MNHNS, CDR2 SASEGT. The V end was cut by 2 bases, the J end by 3 bases, with 8 bases between. This CDR3 has 14 residues. The CDR3 is CASSEQAYNQPQHF. DNA of the CDR3: TGTGCCAGCAGTGAACAGGCCTACAATCAGCCCCAGCATTTT.

This chain uses TRBV29-1 with TRBJ2-5; D gene unclear. Germline lookup yields CDR1 SQVTM and CDR2 ANQGSEA. CDR3 length equals 12 residues. V was pared by 4 bases and J by 2 bases, with 8 bases between. CDR3 sequence: CSVAADQETQYF. CDR3 DNA sequence: TGCAGCGTTGCGGCAGATCAAGAGACCCAGTACTTC.

The V call is TRBV19, the J call TRBJ2-5; D remains ambiguous. Germline V gene data show CDR1 as LNHDA and CDR2 as SQIVND (reference sequence). This CDR3 region has 16 residues. V lost 5 bases and J 2 bases, leaving 18 bases between the germline ends. CDR3 sequence: CASSASGVMGQETQYF. DNA for the CDR3: TGTGCCAGTAGTGCTAGTGGGGTGATGGGGCAAGAGACCCAGTACTTC.

The CDR3 nucleotides are TGTGCCAGCTCACCACTAGTAGCGAAAGGGGGCGCGCAAGGCTACACCTTC. This sequence encodes CASSPLVAKGGAQGYTF. J is TRBJ1-2 and V is TRBV18; 7 bases line up with TRBD1. The V gene end was trimmed by 1 base and the J gene end by 8 bases; junction bases not matched to a gene: 16. This CDR3 has 17 amino acids. CDR1 and CDR2 from the germline V gene are KGHSH and LQKENI.

The table lists this clone with a few counts. No DNA is shown, since the ends of the CDR3 on it are uncertain; the CDR3 is the one TCRdb lists. The chain is built from TRBV5-4 and TRBJ2-2. The CDR3 is made up of 15 amino acids, end residues included. Germline V gene sequence: CDR1 SGHNT, CDR2 YYREEE (reference sequence). The CDR3 sequence: CATQSYFGPGRELFF.

This clone was detected only a few times. This chain links TRBV28 with TRBJ1-2; D unclear. This CDR3 spans 12 amino acids. From germline, CDR1 is MDHEN and CDR2 SYDVKM. With 6 bases removed from V and 4 bases from J, the gap between germline ends came to 9 bases. The CDR3 spells CASSSRTYGYTF. In DNA, the CDR3 is TGTGCCAGCAGCTCTAGGACCTATGGCTACACCTTC.